This T cell receptor beta chain was observed in a study of cytomegalovirus exposure and HLA in healthy donors. Background on the study: The Caucasian-associated ancestry cluster held over 80% of 350 to 450 genotyped donors.

V was pared by 1 base and J by 5 bases, with 6 bases of the junction left unmatched. CDR1 SGHVS and CDR2 FNYEAQ come from the germline V gene. The CDR3 totals 16 residues. This PCR relied on a set of 60 Vbeta primers and 13 Jbeta primers. The table came from immunoSEQ multiplex PCR; TCRdb's copy has only in-frame clones and leaves some out. This sample has some 130,000 clones, with 60% to 80% found just once. Material for sequencing was PBMCs. The sequence came from a male donor in good health and CMV-seronegative. V usage is TRBV7-6 and J usage is TRBJ2-1; 9 positions match TRBD1. The CDR3 loop reads CASSLVRTGENNEQFF. CDR3 in DNA: TGTGCCAGCAGCTTAGTGCGGACAGGGGAGAACAATGAGCAGTTCTTC.